This TCR beta chain was profiled in a study of shared clonotypes between healthy human individuals. Regarding the study as a whole: Clonotypes which were not shared had lower generation probabilities than clonotypes that all four donors shared.

Assay runs were performed at deep level. In the sorted-subset replicate PCRs, 200 ng DNA, 29,000 or so T cell genomes, was used. Assay: immunoSEQ multiplex PCR; the TCRdb copy retains only in-frame clones and omits some. The table records around 1.9 million clones, just over 90% of them present only once. A remark on this clone: Its specificity is unknown.

This CDR3 is built from 15 residues. The V end was cut by 1 base, the J end by 6 bases, with 13 bases between. Germline values: CDR1 SNHLY, CDR2 FYNNEI. Only CD45RO-negative cells positively selected for CCR7 counted as naive CD8 cells, so terminally differentiated effector memory CD45RA+ cells were excluded. Donors comprised only Caucasian adults living in Nashville, Tennessee. The chain has TRBV2 and TRBJ2-1; perhaps D is TRBD1 or TRBD2 (5 bases each). Input material: naive CD8+ T cells from PBMCs. The sequence was collected from a man aged 18 to 35 in good health. Some clones in this sample may be carry-over from other donors' samples. CDR3 residues: CASSEGAGSRNEQFF. In DNA form, the CDR3 reads TGTGCCAGCAGTGAAGGGGCAGGGAGTCGCAATGAGCAGTTCTTC.